The 10 T cell receptor beta chains in this list originate from one sample, sequenced in a study of T cell repertoires in cytomegalovirus infection (dated by TCRdb to between 2018 and 2020). Data came from an Illumina HiSeq 1500. Using fastp trimming at Q25 and MiXCR clonotype assembly, TCRdb reanalyzed the public sequencing data and kept in-frame beta chains. Entries are consolidated by CDR3 protein sequence, retaining the most common genes and DNA. In this sample the table shows some 350,000 distinct CDR3 sequences, around 18% of which occur a single time. The biggest ten clones account for around 10% of the sample. The source material was PBMCs. The receptor source for this set is a human donor in good health (CMV status not recorded). Some clones in this sample may be carry-over from other donors' samples.

This clonotype turned up a few times. The CDR3 nucleotides read TGTGCCATCAGTGAGACAGAAATTAACTATGGCTACACCTTC. Amino acid sequence: CAISETEINYGYTF. This sequence joins TRBV10-3 and TRBJ1-2; D not resolved. Germline CDR1 reads ENHRY; CDR2 reads SYGVKD. The CDR3 is 14 residues long. Trimming removed 2 bases at V and 1 base at J, with 8 bases between.

This clonotype was counted many times. The rearrangement uses TRBV7-9 and TRBJ1-1, with D uncertain. CDR1 is SEHNR and CDR2 is FQNEAQ in the germline V gene (reference sequence). V dropped 5 bases and J dropped 3 bases, with 13 bases sitting between them. The CDR3 is made up of 14 amino acids. The CDR3 loop reads CASSQNLEDTEAFF. The CDR3 DNA sequence: TGTGCCAGCAGCCAGAACTTGGAGGACACTGAAGCTTTCTTT.

This clonotype occurred a few times. The chain couples TRBV7-9 to TRBJ1-2; the match to TRBD1 covers 7 bases. The V gene's germline CDR1 is SEHNR and CDR2 FQNEAQ (reference sequence). The CDR3 has 14 residues. Losses at the gene ends were 2 bases for V and 4 bases for J; bases not matched to a gene: 4. This chain's CDR3 is CASSLIRGLYGYTF. The CDR3 bases are TGTGCCAGCAGCTTAATAAGGGGGCTCTATGGCTACACCTTC.

CDR3: CASSEGAGPWDEQYF. CDR3 DNA: TGTGCCAGCAGCGAGGGAGCCGGACCTTGGGACGAGCAGTACTTC. This rearrangement joins TRBV6-8 to TRBJ2-7; D is perhaps TRBD2 (5 bases). Germline V gives CDR1 MNHGY, CDR2 SAAAGT. The V end was cut by 6 bases, the J end by 5 bases, with 20 bases between. The CDR3 totals 15 residues.

This chain links TRBV4-1 with TRBJ1-2; maybe TRBD1 (5 bases). V lost 2 bases and J 8 bases, leaving 15 bases between the germline ends. CDR3 length: 14 amino acids. Germline values: CDR1 MGHRA, CDR2 YSYEKL. CDR3 residues: CASSQRQSVGGYTF. In nucleotides, the CDR3 is TGCGCCAGCAGCCAACGACAGTCGGTCGGGGGCTACACCTTC.

The J gene is TRBJ2-2, the V gene TRBV12-3 or TRBV12-4, with D tentatively TRBD2 (5 bases). V gave up 3 bases and J gave up 5 bases, with 13 bases separating them. This CDR3 has 15 amino acids. Here the CDR3 DNA reads TGTGCCAGCAGTTTGAGTAGCTCGGGGACCGGGGAGCTGTTTTTT. This gives the protein CASSLSSSGTGELFF.

This clonotype occurred a few times. V usage is TRBV6-1 and J usage is TRBJ2-1; TRBD2 is a possible D gene (6 bases). CDR3 length: 12 residues. V was trimmed by 7 bases and J by 10 bases, leaving 14 bases between them. Germline CDR1 MNHNS, CDR2 SASEGT. CDR3 nucleotides: TGTGCCAGCAATCGAGGGGCGGGGGAGCAGTTCTTC. This sequence encodes CASNRGAGEQFF.

The chain carries TRBV6-6 and TRBJ1-1; the match to TRBD1 covers 7 bases. Germline loops: CDR1 MNHNY, CDR2 SVGAGI (reference sequence). This CDR3 has 16 residues. V lost 6 bases and J lost 4; bases outside the gene matches: 14. DNA of the CDR3: TGTGCCAGCAGCACCTCCAGGGGGGGCGGGTTCACTGAAGCTTTCTTT. Its protein is CASSTSRGGGFTEAFF.

V and J are TRBV12-3 or TRBV12-4 and TRBJ1-6; D gene unclear. Trimming left V 8 bases short and J 7 bases short, with 15 bases between. The CDR3 length is 14 residues. The CDR3, as DNA: TGTGCCAGCGGGCCCGGACTGACGAATTCACCCCTCCACTTT. Translated, it gives CASGPGLTNSPLHF.

This clonotype turned up a few times. The chain joins TRBV20-1 to TRBJ2-5; weak D call: TRBD1 (5 bases). The CDR3 covers 13 residues. Trimming left V 3 bases short and J 1 base short, with 9 bases between. Germline V gene lookup returns CDR1 DFQATT and CDR2 SNEGSKA (reference sequence). The CDR3: CSASLRAQETQYF. CDR3 DNA: TGCAGTGCTAGTCTCAGGGCCCAAGAGACCCAGTACTTC.